The entry below gives a single T cell receptor beta chain sequence along with its context. This specimen belongs to a study of Tregs in tolerant kidney transplant recipients. Unstimulated regulatory T cells (CD4+CD25+CD127-), CD4+CD25- non-regulatory cells, CD4 and CD8 cells were FACS-sorted from thawed PBMCs. An overnight rest at 37°C with 200 to 250 IU/ml IL-2 preceded regulatory T cell sorting from thawed PBMCs. This CDR3 region has 15 residues. CDR1 and CDR2 (germline): SGHKS, YYEKEE (reference sequence). The V gene end was trimmed by 1 base and the J gene end by 0 bases; junction bases not matched to a gene: 4. TCRdb's table, derived via immunoSEQ multiplex PCR, lists solely in-frame clones and lacks some. The repertoire holds approximately 43,000 clones, about 90% seen once, with about 0.7% in the top ten.

The TCR was taken from a human donor in good health. The rearrangement joins TRBV5-5 to TRBJ2-7; 7 positions match TRBD2. Sample: Tregs from blood. CDR3 nucleotide sequence: TGTGCCAGCAGCTTGTCTAGCGGTTACTCCTACGAGCAGTACTTC. Amino acids: CASSLSSGYSYEQYF.